A single sample gave rise to the 25 T cell receptor beta chains below, sequenced in a study of cytomegalovirus exposure and HLA in healthy donors. Profiling relied on immunoSEQ multiplex PCR, and the TCRdb table lists in-frame clones only, not all of them. Among over 150,000 clones listed, around 84% were seen once. Source material: PBMCs. The source of these receptors is a human donor in good health.

The chain has TRBV19 and TRBJ2-1; 9 nucleotides agree with TRBD2. The germline CDR1 and CDR2 sequences are LNHDA and SQIVND (reference sequence). This CDR3 spans 16 amino acids. V shed 2 bases, J shed 4 bases, and the junction held 6 bases outside the gene matches. CDR3 nucleotides: TGTGCCAGTAGTATAAGGGCAGCGGGGGGTTACAATGAGCAGTTCTTC. Translated: CASSIRAAGGYNEQFF.

The chain uses TRBV29-1 and TRBJ1-1; D gene ambiguous. The CDR3 length is 11 residues. CDR1 and CDR2 (germline): SQVTM, ANQGSEA. Trimming stripped 7 bases from V and 7 bases from J, with 13 bases between. The DNA of the CDR3 is TGCAGCGCCCGGGGTTGGGATGAAGCTTTCTTT. Its translation is CSARGWDEAFF.

This chain joins TRBV7-2 and TRBJ2-7, with TRBD2 as a possible D gene (6 bases). The CDR3 has 12 residues. CDR1 SGHTA and CDR2 FQGNSA come from the germline V gene. Trimming pared 2 bases from V and 6 bases from J, leaving 8 bases between. The chain's CDR3 is CASSLRGGEQYF. Written as DNA, the CDR3 is TGTGCCAGCAGCTTAAGGGGAGGCGAGCAGTACTTC.

The V call is TRBV28, the J call TRBJ2-7; D not resolved. The CDR3 runs to 12 residues. Trimming pared 3 bases from V and 3 bases from J, leaving 6 bases between. From germline, CDR1 is MDHEN and CDR2 SYDVKM. The CDR3 sequence: CASSFTVYEQYF. The CDR3 DNA sequence: TGTGCCAGCAGTTTCACGGTCTACGAGCAGTACTTC.

This chain links TRBV7-2 with TRBJ2-3; 9 nucleotides line up with TRBD1. Losses at the gene ends were 5 bases for V and 3 bases for J; bases not matched to a gene: 9. The CDR3 length is 16 residues. Germline V gene sequence: CDR1 SGHTA, CDR2 FQGNSA. This CDR3 is CASSLRGTGITDTQYF. As DNA, the CDR3 is TGTGCCAGCAGCCTTAGAGGGACAGGGATAACAGATACGCAGTATTTT.

The genes are TRBV27 and TRBJ1-4; D gene uncertain. This CDR3 spans 15 amino acids. Trimming stripped 6 bases from V and 0 bases from J, with 11 bases between. Germline assignment: CDR1 MNHEY and CDR2 SMNVEV (reference sequence). CDR3 nucleotides: TGTGCCAGCAGGGGCGGACTTGCAACTAATGAAAAACTGTTTTTT. Its translation is CASRGGLATNEKLFF. Looking up the rest from reference TRBV27 and TRBJ1-4 gives the full variable domain: EAQVTQNPRYLITVTGKKLTVTCSQNMNHEYMSWYRQDPGLGLRQIYYSMNVEVTDKGDVPEGYKVSRKEKRNFPLILESPSPNQTSLYFCASRGGLATNEKLFFGSGTQLSVL.

The chain carries TRBV12-5 and TRBJ2-1, with D hard to call. The V and J ends lost 0 bases and 2 bases respectively, with 11 bases between them. This CDR3 region has 16 residues. Germline V gene lookup returns CDR1 LGHNT and CDR2 FRNRAP. The CDR3 sequence: CASGLVLSPPYNEQFF. DNA of the CDR3: TGTGCTAGTGGTTTGGTACTGTCTCCGCCCTACAATGAGCAGTTCTTC.

This clone turned up a few times. This chain links TRBV4-2 with TRBJ1-1; D gene ambiguous. The CDR3 loop spans 14 amino acids. V dropped 1 base and J dropped 4 bases, with 10 bases sitting between them. Germline V CDR1 and CDR2: LGHNA, YNFKEQ. The DNA for the CDR3 is TGTGCCAGCAGCCAAGCTCTTTCCCCCACTGAAGCTTTCTTT. Its translation is CASSQALSPTEAFF.

The chain couples TRBV11-2 to TRBJ2-7; 9 bases fit TRBD2. The J segment lost 6 bases and the V segment lost 1 base, leaving 10 bases of the junction unmatched. The CDR3 has 16 residues. Germline assignment: CDR1 SGHAT and CDR2 FQNNGV. This CDR3 is CASSLASPGLAGEQYF. CDR3 sequence (DNA): TGTGCCAGCAGCTTAGCGAGCCCGGGACTAGCAGGCGAGCAGTACTTC.

In its sample, this clone was seen once. The chain carries TRBV19 and TRBJ2-7; 8 bases line up with TRBD2. This CDR3 has 14 amino acids. Per the germline V gene, CDR1 is LNHDA and CDR2 is SQIVND (reference sequence). Germline trimming cut 8 bases from V and 5 bases from J; bases unmatched to any gene: 11. The DNA of the CDR3 is TGTGCCAGTCGCCCGGGACTAGATGCTCACGAGCAGTACTTC. Protein sequence: CASRPGLDAHEQYF.

V and J are TRBV6-6 and TRBJ2-1; D perhaps matches TRBD1 (6 bases). V dropped 2 bases and J dropped 10 bases, with 9 bases sitting between them. The CDR3 length is 12 residues. Germline-derived CDR1 and CDR2 are MNHNY and SVGAGI (reference sequence). The CDR3 is CASSYGQREQFF. In nucleotides, the CDR3 is TGTGCCAGCAGTTACGGACAGAGGGAGCAGTTCTTC.

With regard to this clone: A read error may produce the germline difference seen at one junction end. The DNA of the CDR3 is TGCGCCAGCAGCTTCAGCCGGACTAGCGGGGGGACAGGTACGCAGTATTTT. It is translated as CASSFSRTSGGTGTQYF. V usage is TRBV5-1 and J usage is TRBJ2-3; 14 bases agree with TRBD2. This CDR3 region has 17 residues. CDR1 SGHRS and CDR2 YFSETQ come from the germline V gene.

V and J are TRBV28 and TRBJ1-2; 9 nucleotides agree with TRBD1. From germline, CDR1 is MDHEN and CDR2 SYDVKM. The V segment lost 6 bases and the J segment 6 bases; nucleotides outside the gene matches: 11. The CDR3 runs to 15 residues. The DNA of the CDR3 is TGTGCCAGCAGGGAGAGGGACAGGGAGGTGGATGGCTACACCTTC. Protein: CASRERDREVDGYTF.

Only one count was recorded for this clone. This chain joins TRBV10-3 and TRBJ2-3, with D possibly matching TRBD2 (6 bases). Trimming removed 4 bases from V and 1 base from J, with 12 bases in between. This CDR3 has 15 amino acids. Germline assignment: CDR1 ENHRY and CDR2 SYGVKD. CDR3 sequence reads: CAISGKWGGTDTQYF. Written as DNA, the CDR3 is TGTGCCATCAGTGGAAAGTGGGGGGGCACAGATACGCAGTATTTT.

The chain recombines TRBV5-4 with TRBJ2-1; 11 nucleotides align to TRBD2. Germline V gives CDR1 SGHNT, CDR2 YYREEE (reference sequence). Trimming took 0 bases from V and 8 from J; bases not matched to a gene: 7. This CDR3 is 16 amino acids long. The CDR3 is CASSLVPSGGPHEQFF. CDR3 bases: TGTGCCAGCAGCTTGGTGCCTAGCGGGGGGCCGCATGAGCAGTTCTTC.

This chain joins TRBV19 and TRBJ2-2; the D gene is possibly TRBD2 (5 bases). Deletions cut 7 bases from V and 4 bases from J, with 25 bases between. The length of the CDR3 is 18 residues. From germline, CDR1 is LNHDA and CDR2 SQIVND (reference sequence). The DNA for the CDR3 is TGTGCCAGTACATCGCAGAGTCATCAACTAGGGTCCACCGGGGAGCTGTTTTTT. Translation gives CASTSQSHQLGSTGELFF.

The gene calls are TRBV2 and TRBJ1-5, with D tentatively TRBD1 (5 bases). CDR3 length: 16 amino acids. Trimming removed 4 bases from V and 5 bases from J, with 18 bases in between. The germline CDR1 and CDR2 sequences are SNHLY and FYNNEI. The CDR3 loop is CASSGLIGGGDQPQHF. The CDR3 DNA is TGTGCCAGCAGTGGGTTGATCGGGGGAGGGGATCAGCCCCAGCATTTT.

This CDR3 reads CSVVASGIYNEQFF. In DNA form, the CDR3 reads TGCAGCGTTGTGGCTAGCGGAATCTACAATGAGCAGTTCTTC. The chain combines TRBV29-1 with TRBJ2-1, with 7 bases aligning to TRBD2. CDR1 SQVTM and CDR2 ANQGSEA come from the germline V gene. This CDR3 region has 14 residues. The trim removed 4 bases at V and 3 bases at J, leaving 6 bases unmatched.

The chain employs TRBV27 and TRBJ1-5; D is ambiguous. The V and J ends lost 5 bases and 10 bases respectively, with 18 bases between them. CDR1 is MNHEY, CDR2 SMNVEV, per germline (reference sequence). CDR3 length: 14 residues. The CDR3 protein is CASSPRERVLPQHF. CDR3 nucleotides: TGTGCCAGCAGTCCGAGGGAACGGGTGCTCCCCCAGCATTTT.

V gene TRBV28 combines with J gene TRBJ1-5, with D possibly matching TRBD1 (5 bases). This CDR3 is built from 13 residues. V dropped 6 bases and J dropped 9 bases, with 15 bases sitting between them. CDR1 and CDR2 (germline): MDHEN, SYDVKM. The CDR3 DNA reads as TGTGCCAGCAGGCGGGGGGGTCTGAGGCCCCAGCATTTT. This translates into CASRRGGLRPQHF.

This rearrangement joins TRBV28 to TRBJ2-7, with 10 bases that match TRBD2. This CDR3 comprises 15 residues. V lost 4 bases to trimming and J lost 6 bases; unmatched junction nucleotides: 9. The germline V gene has CDR1 MDHEN and CDR2 SYDVKM. DNA of the CDR3: TGTGCCAGCAGTTCATACAGCGGGGGGGGCGGCGAGCAGTACTTC. Amino acid sequence: CASSSYSGGGGEQYF. Using reference TRBV28 and TRBJ2-7 for the parts outside the CDR3, the full variable domain is DVKVTQSSRYLVKRTGEKVFLECVQDMDHENMFWYRQDPGLGLRLIYFSYDVKMKEKGDIPEGYSVSREKKERFSLILESASTNQTSMYLCASSSYSGGGGEQYFGPGTRLTVT.

The V call is TRBV7-6, the J call TRBJ2-7, with a possible D match to TRBD2 (6 bases). Trimming stripped 1 base from V and 0 bases from J, with 10 bases between. Germline CDR1 and CDR2: SGHVS and FNYEAQ. CDR3 length: 15 amino acids. CDR3 in DNA: TGTGCCAGCAGCTTAGATATCGGGAGCTCCTACGAGCAGTACTTC. Translation gives CASSLDIGSSYEQYF.

V and J are TRBV9 and TRBJ1-1; 7 bases fit TRBD1. V shed 0 bases, J shed 5 bases, and the junction held 4 bases outside the gene matches. In germline, CDR1 is SGDLS, CDR2 YYNGEE. There are 14 residues in the CDR3. The CDR3 loop reads CASSVVTGTTEAFF. The CDR3 DNA is TGTGCCAGCAGCGTAGTGACAGGGACTACTGAAGCTTTCTTT. Full variable domain (remainder filled in from reference TRBV9 and TRBJ1-1): DSGVTQTPKHLITATGQRVTLRCSPRSGDLSVYWYQQSLDQGLQFLIQYYNGEERAKGNILERFSAQQFPDLHSELNLSSLELGDSALYFCASSVVTGTTEAFFGQGTRLTVV.

The V call is TRBV7-9, the J call TRBJ1-6, with 9 bases aligning to TRBD1. The V gene end was trimmed by 3 bases and the J gene end by 14 bases; junction bases not matched to a gene: 2. CDR3 size: 12 residues. Germline V gene lookup returns CDR1 SEHNR and CDR2 FQNEAQ (reference sequence). The CDR3 region is CASSFGDRALHF. Here the CDR3 DNA reads TGTGCCAGCAGCTTCGGGGACAGGGCCCTCCACTTT.

The V call is TRBV6-1, the J call TRBJ2-5; tentatively, D is TRBD2 (6 bases). Germline CDR1 reads MNHNS; CDR2 reads SASEGT. CDR3 length: 13 residues. Trimming pared 2 bases from V and 5 bases from J, leaving 9 bases between. The CDR3 nucleotides are TGTGCCAGCAGTGAACCGGGGAGGGAGACCCAGTACTTC. Its protein product is CASSEPGRETQYF.